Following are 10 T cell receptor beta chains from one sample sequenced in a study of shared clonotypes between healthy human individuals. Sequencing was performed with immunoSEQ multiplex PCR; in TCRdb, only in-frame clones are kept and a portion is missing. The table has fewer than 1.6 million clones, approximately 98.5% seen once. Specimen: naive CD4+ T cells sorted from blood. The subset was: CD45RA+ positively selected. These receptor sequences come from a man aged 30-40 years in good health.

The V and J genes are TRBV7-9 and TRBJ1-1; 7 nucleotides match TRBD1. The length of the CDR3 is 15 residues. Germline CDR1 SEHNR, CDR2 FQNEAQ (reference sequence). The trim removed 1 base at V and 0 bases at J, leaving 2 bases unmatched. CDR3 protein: CASSLGDSMNTEAFF. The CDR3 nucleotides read TGTGCCAGCAGCTTAGGGGACAGCATGAACACTGAAGCTTTCTTT.

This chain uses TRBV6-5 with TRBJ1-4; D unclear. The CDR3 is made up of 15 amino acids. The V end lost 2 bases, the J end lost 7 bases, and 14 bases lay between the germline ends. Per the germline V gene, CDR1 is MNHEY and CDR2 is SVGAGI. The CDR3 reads CASSYGPRGGEKLFF. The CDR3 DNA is TGTGCCAGCAGTTACGGCCCCCGGGGAGGTGAAAAACTGTTTTTT.

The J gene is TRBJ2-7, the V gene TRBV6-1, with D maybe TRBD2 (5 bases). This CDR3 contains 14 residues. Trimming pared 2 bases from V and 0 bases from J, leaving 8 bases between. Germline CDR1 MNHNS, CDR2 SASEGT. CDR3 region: CASSEFRGSYEQYF. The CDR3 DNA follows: TGTGCCAGCAGTGAATTCCGGGGCTCCTACGAGCAGTACTTC.

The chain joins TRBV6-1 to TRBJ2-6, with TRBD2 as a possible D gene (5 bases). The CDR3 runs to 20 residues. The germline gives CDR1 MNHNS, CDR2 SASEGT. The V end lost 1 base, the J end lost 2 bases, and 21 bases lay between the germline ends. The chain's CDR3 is CASSEVRGVGDMPGANVLTF. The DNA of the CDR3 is TGTGCCAGCAGTGAAGTTCGGGGAGTTGGGGATATGCCTGGGGCCAACGTCCTGACTTTC.

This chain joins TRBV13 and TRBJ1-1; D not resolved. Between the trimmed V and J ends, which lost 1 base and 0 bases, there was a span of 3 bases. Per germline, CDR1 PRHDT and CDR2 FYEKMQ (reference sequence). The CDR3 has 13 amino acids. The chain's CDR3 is CASSLDLNTEAFF. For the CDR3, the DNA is TGTGCCAGCAGCTTAGATTTGAACACTGAAGCTTTCTTT.

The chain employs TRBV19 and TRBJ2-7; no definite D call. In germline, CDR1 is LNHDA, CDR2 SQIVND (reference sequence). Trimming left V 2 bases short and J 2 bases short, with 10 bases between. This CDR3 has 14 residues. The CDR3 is CASSITMGPYEQYF. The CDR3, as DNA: TGTGCCAGTAGTATAACGATGGGTCCCTACGAGCAGTACTTC.

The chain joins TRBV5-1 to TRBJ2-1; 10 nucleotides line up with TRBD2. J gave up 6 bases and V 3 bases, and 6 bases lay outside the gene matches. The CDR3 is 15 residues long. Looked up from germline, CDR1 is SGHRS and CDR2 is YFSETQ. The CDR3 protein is CASSWGLALRNEQFF. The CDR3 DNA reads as TGCGCCAGCAGCTGGGGACTAGCGCTCCGCAATGAGCAGTTCTTC.

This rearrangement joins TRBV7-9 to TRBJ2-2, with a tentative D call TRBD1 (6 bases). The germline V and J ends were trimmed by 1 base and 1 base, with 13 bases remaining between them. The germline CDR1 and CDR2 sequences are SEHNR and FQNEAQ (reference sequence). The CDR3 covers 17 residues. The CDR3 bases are TGTGCCAGCAGCTTAGGGACAGCAGAGGGGAACACCGGGGAGCTGTTTTTT. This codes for CASSLGTAEGNTGELFF.

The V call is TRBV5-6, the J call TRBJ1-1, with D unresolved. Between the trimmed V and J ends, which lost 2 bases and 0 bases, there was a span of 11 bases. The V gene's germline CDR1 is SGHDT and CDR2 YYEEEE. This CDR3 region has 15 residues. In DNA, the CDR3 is TGTGCCAGCAGCTTCTGGTCGTCTATGAACACTGAAGCTTTCTTT. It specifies CASSFWSSMNTEAFF.

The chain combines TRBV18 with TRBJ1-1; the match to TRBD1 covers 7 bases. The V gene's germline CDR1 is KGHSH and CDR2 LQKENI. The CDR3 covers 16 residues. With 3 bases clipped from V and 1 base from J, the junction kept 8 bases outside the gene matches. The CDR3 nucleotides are TGTGCCAGCTCACCCTATACAGGGGCCAGGAACACTGAAGCTTTCTTT. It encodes CASSPYTGARNTEAFF.